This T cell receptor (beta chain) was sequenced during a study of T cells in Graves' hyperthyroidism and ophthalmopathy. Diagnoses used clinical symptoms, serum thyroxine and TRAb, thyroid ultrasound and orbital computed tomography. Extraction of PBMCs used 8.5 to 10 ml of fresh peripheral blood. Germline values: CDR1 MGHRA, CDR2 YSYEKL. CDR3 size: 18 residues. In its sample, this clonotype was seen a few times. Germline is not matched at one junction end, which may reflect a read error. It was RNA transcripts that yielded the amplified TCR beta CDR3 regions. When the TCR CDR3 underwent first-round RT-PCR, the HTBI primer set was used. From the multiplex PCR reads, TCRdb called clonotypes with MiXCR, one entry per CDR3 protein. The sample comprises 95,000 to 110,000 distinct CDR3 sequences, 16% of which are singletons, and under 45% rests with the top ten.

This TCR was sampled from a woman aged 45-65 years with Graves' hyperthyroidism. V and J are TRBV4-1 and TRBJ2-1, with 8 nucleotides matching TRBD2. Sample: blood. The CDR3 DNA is TGCACCAGCAGCCAACCCCAACCGGGGGGGCTCACCTACAATGAGCAGTTCTTC. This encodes CTSSQPQPGGLTYNEQFF.